These T cell receptor beta chains were read from a single sample in a study of blood T cell repertoires in COVID-19. The method was immunoSEQ multiplex PCR; TCRdb's version includes in-frame clones alone and lacks a portion of them. The table has more than 200,000 clones, 81% seen once. Sequenced: peripheral blood. The source of these receptors is a woman aged 80 or over with acute or convalescent COVID-19. The CDR3 runs from the conserved cysteine through the conserved F or W. The D gene is left open where the match is weak. The size entry is marked missing in some rows and otherwise reads once, few, many or a size class.

clone_size: -; d_call: -; cdr3_length: 13; j_call: TRBJ2-7; v_call: TRBV7-9; cdr3_aa: CASSPRVFNEQYF; cdr3_nt: TGTGCCAGCAGCCCTAGAGTCTTTAACGAGCAGTACTTC
clone_size: -; d_call: TRBD1; cdr3_length: 18; j_call: TRBJ2-7; v_call: TRBV5-1; cdr3_aa: CASSLEPNAGQGTYEQYF; cdr3_nt: TGCGCCAGCAGCTTGGAACCTAATGCGGGACAGGGGACCTACGAGCAGTACTTC
clone_size: once; d_call: -; cdr3_length: 14; j_call: TRBJ2-1; v_call: TRBV5-4; cdr3_aa: CASSLASQYNEQFF; cdr3_nt: TGTGCCAGCAGCTTGGCTAGCCAGTACAATGAGCAGTTCTTC
clone_size: -; d_call: -; cdr3_length: 17; j_call: TRBJ2-3; v_call: TRBV23-1; cdr3_aa: CASSPPISNQPTDTQYF; cdr3_nt: TGCGCCAGCAGTCCTCCTATCTCTAACCAACCCACAGATACGCAGTATTTT
clone_size: -; d_call: -; cdr3_length: 16; j_call: TRBJ1-2; v_call: TRBV18; cdr3_aa: CASSQKLTGLVYGYTF; cdr3_nt: TGTGCCAGCTCTCAAAAATTAACAGGGTTGGTCTATGGCTACACCTTC
clone_size: -; d_call: -; cdr3_length: 19; j_call: TRBJ1-1; v_call: TRBV19; cdr3_aa: CASSIPQRQRIPMNTEAFF; cdr3_nt: TGTGCCAGTAGTATCCCCCAAAGACAGAGGATCCCCATGAACACTGAAGCTTTCTTT
clone_size: -; d_call: -; cdr3_length: 12; j_call: TRBJ1-1; v_call: TRBV29-1; cdr3_aa: CSVEGGDTEAFF; cdr3_nt: TGCAGCGTTGAAGGGGGGGACACTGAAGCTTTCTTT
clone_size: -; d_call: TRBD2; cdr3_length: 14; j_call: TRBJ2-2; v_call: TRBV5-8; cdr3_aa: CASSWDYPTGELFF; cdr3_nt: TGTGCCAGCAGCTGGGACTACCCCACCGGGGAGCTGTTTTTT
clone_size: -; d_call: TRBD1; cdr3_length: 16; j_call: TRBJ1-4; v_call: TRBV7-8; cdr3_aa: CASSMGQGVVSEKLFF; cdr3_nt: TGTGCCAGCAGCATGGGACAGGGAGTCGTAAGTGAAAAACTGTTTTTT
clone_size: -; d_call: TRBD1; cdr3_length: 16; j_call: TRBJ2-1; v_call: TRBV4-2; cdr3_aa: CASSPRTGQPYNEQFF; cdr3_nt: TGTGCCAGCAGCCCGAGGACAGGACAACCCTACAATGAGCAGTTCTTC
clone_size: -; d_call: -; cdr3_length: 17; j_call: TRBJ1-2; v_call: TRBV19; cdr3_aa: CASSTYSTSRTMDGYTF; cdr3_nt: TGTGCCAGTAGCACCTACTCCACCTCCCGGACAATGGATGGCTACACCTTC
clone_size: -; d_call: TRBD2; cdr3_length: 14; j_call: TRBJ2-5; v_call: TRBV25-1; cdr3_aa: CASRGGGVQETQYF; cdr3_nt: TGTGCCAGCAGGGGTGGGGGGGTCCAAGAGACCCAGTACTTC
clone_size: -; d_call: -; cdr3_length: 13; j_call: TRBJ1-2; v_call: TRBV28; cdr3_aa: CASSSVTGYGYTF; cdr3_nt: TGTGCCAGCAGTTCGGTCACAGGGTACGGCTACACCTTC
clone_size: -; d_call: -; cdr3_length: 14; j_call: TRBJ1-5; v_call: TRBV18; cdr3_aa: CASSPPGGRQPQHF; cdr3_nt: TGTGCCAGCTCACCACCGGGGGGACGTCAGCCCCAGCATTTT
clone_size: -; d_call: -; cdr3_length: 14; j_call: TRBJ2-1; v_call: TRBV19; cdr3_aa: CASSISTTVHEQFF; cdr3_nt: TGTGCCAGTAGTATTTCTACTACCGTCCATGAGCAGTTCTTC
clone_size: -; d_call: -; cdr3_length: 13; j_call: TRBJ2-7; v_call: TRBV12-3/TRBV12-4; cdr3_aa: CATTSGSPYEQYF; cdr3_nt: TGTGCCACCACCAGCGGCAGTCCCTACGAGCAGTACTTC